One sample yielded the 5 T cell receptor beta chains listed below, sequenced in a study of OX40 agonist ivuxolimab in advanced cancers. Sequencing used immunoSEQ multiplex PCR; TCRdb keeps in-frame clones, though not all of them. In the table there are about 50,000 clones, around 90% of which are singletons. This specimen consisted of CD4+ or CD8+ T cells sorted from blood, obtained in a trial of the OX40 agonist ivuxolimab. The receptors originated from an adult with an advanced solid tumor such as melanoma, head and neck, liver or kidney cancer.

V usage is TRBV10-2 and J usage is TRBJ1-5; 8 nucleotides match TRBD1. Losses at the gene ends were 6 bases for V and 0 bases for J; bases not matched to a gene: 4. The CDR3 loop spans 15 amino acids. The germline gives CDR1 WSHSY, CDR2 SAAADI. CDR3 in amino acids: CASRTGENSNQPQHF. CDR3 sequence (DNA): TGCGCCAGCAGGACAGGGGAAAATAGCAATCAGCCCCAGCATTTT.

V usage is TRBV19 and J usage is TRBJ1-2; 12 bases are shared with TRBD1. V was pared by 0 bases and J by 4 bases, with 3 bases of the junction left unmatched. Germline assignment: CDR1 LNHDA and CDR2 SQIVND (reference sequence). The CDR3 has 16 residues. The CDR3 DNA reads TGTGCCAGTAGTATAGATCGGGGACAGGGGGCCTATGGCTACACCTTC. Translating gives CASSIDRGQGAYGYTF.

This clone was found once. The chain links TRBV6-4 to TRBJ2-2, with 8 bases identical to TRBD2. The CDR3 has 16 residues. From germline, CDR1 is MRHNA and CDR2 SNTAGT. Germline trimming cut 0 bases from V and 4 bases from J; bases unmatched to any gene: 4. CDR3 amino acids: CASSDSQRGPTGELFF. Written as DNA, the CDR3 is TGTGCCAGCAGTGACTCGCAGCGGGGGCCCACCGGGGAGCTGTTTTTT.

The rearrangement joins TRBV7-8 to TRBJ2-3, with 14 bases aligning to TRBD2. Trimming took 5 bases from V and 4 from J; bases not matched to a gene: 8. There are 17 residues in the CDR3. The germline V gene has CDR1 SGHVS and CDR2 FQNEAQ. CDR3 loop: CASSPWTSGGFPDTQYF. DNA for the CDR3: TGTGCCAGCAGCCCTTGGACTAGCGGGGGGTTCCCAGATACGCAGTATTTT. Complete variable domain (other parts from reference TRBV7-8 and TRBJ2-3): GAGVSQSPRYKVAKRGQDVALRCDPISGHVSLFWYQQALGQGPEFLTYFQNEAQLDKSGLPSDRFFAERPEGSVSTLKIQRTQQEDSAVYLCASSPWTSGGFPDTQYFGPGTRLTVL.

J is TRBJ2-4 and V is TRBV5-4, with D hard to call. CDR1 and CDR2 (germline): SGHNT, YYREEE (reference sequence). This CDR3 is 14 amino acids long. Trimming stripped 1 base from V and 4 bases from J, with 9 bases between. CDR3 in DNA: TGTGCCAGCAGCTTGAAGGGTAGTAAAAACATTCAGTACTTC. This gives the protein CASSLKGSKNIQYF.